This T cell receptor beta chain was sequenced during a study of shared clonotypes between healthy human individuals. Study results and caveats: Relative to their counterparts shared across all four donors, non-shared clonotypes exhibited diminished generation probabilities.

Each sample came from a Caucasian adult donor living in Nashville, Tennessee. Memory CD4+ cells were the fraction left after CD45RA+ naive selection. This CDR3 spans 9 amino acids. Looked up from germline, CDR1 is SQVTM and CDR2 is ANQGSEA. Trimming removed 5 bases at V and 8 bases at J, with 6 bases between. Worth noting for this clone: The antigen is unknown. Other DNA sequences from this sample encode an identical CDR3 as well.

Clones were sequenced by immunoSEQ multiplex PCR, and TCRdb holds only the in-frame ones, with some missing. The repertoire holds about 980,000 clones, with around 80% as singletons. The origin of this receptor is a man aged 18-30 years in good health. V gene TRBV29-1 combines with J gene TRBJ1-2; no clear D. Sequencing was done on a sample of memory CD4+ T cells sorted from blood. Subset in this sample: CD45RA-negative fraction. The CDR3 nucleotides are TGCAGCGTTTTAGAAGGCTACACCTTC. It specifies CSVLEGYTF.